What follows are 5 T cell receptor beta chains derived from one specimen sequenced in a study of shared clonotypes between healthy human individuals. Sequenced by immunoSEQ multiplex PCR; TCRdb stores in-frame clones only, minus some. The table includes roughly 1,800,000 clones, just under 95% detected once. CD45RO-negative CD8 cells positively selected for CCR7 made up the naive population, which excluded terminally differentiated effector memory CD45RA+ cells. Sequenced: naive CD8+ T cells sorted from blood. The receptors were sampled from a man younger than 35 in good health.

CDR3 nucleotide sequence: TGTGCCAGCAGTTTAGGACCAGGGTGGGACTATGGCTACACCTTC. Residues: CASSLGPGWDYGYTF. The chain is built from TRBV27 and TRBJ1-2; possible D gene TRBD1, 5 bases. The germline V gene has CDR1 MNHEY and CDR2 SMNVEV (reference sequence). V dropped 2 bases and J dropped 3 bases, with 13 bases sitting between them. CDR3 size: 15 residues.

This chain uses TRBV14 with TRBJ2-5, with D perhaps TRBD2 (5 bases). Per germline, CDR1 SGHDN and CDR2 FVKESK. This CDR3 is 15 amino acids long. V was clipped by 0 bases and J by 9 bases, with 17 bases between them. The CDR3 sequence: CASSQDAQRSAAQYF. CDR3 nucleotide sequence: TGTGCCAGCAGCCAAGATGCCCAGCGGTCCGCGGCCCAGTACTTC.

The CDR3 coding sequence is TGTGCCAGCAGCTTAAGTTCCTGGGGACCGAACTATGGCTACACCTTC. Amino acids: CASSLSSWGPNYGYTF. The chain employs TRBV7-9 and TRBJ1-2; a weak D match, TRBD1 (5 bases). CDR3 length: 16 amino acids. In germline, CDR1 is SEHNR, CDR2 FQNEAQ (reference sequence). The V end was cut by 2 bases, the J end by 2 bases, with 15 bases between.

This chain uses TRBV27 with TRBJ2-3; TRBD1 is a possible D gene (5 bases). The CDR3 loop spans 14 amino acids. Germline-derived CDR1 and CDR2 are MNHEY and SMNVEV (reference sequence). V lost 7 bases and J lost 1, with 12 bases in between. The CDR3 DNA is TGTGCCAGCACTAGGGGCTACGGCACAGATACGCAGTATTTT. Amino acids: CASTRGYGTDTQYF.

This chain uses TRBV6-1 with TRBJ1-5; TRBD1 agrees at 7 bases. The CDR3 is 16 residues long. Losses at the gene ends were 4 bases for V and 1 base for J; bases not matched to a gene: 7. Germline loops: CDR1 MNHNS, CDR2 SASEGT. CDR3 residues: CASSAFWGQSNQPQHF. The CDR3 nucleotides read TGTGCCAGCAGTGCGTTTTGGGGACAGAGCAATCAGCCCCAGCATTTT.